The clone carrying this T cell receptor (beta chain) was detected many times. The length of the CDR3 is 11 residues. Trimming removed 5 bases from V and 3 bases from J, with 8 bases in between. CDR1 is DFQATT, CDR2 SNEGSKA, per germline (reference sequence). This specimen belongs to a study of molecular identifiers for immune sequencing clone quantification. Study-level background: The replicate experiment used RNA from roughly 18,000 or 92,000 naive CD8 cells. This RNA was split into five aliquots, and four of them were sequenced.

Using a CD8+CD4-CCR7+CD45RA+ phenotype, naive CD8 T cells were sorted. Generation of bulk TCR libraries relied on previously described methods and listed TCR primers. MiXCR was run by TCRdb on the PCR reads, yielding one entry per CDR3 protein. The sample consists of some 580,000 distinct CDR3 sequences, about 25% of them appearing once. What was sequenced was naive CD8+ T cells from blood, with Jurkat cell RNA spiked in. The subset: FACS-sorted CD8+CD4-CCR7+CD45RA+ naive T cells. The J gene is TRBJ2-7, the V gene TRBV20-1; D not resolved. The receptor's source is a human donor in good health. Some libraries in this study had Jurkat cell RNA spiked in. CDR3 protein: CSADEYYEQYF. The CDR3 nucleotides read TGCAGTGCTGACGAGTACTACGAGCAGTACTTC.